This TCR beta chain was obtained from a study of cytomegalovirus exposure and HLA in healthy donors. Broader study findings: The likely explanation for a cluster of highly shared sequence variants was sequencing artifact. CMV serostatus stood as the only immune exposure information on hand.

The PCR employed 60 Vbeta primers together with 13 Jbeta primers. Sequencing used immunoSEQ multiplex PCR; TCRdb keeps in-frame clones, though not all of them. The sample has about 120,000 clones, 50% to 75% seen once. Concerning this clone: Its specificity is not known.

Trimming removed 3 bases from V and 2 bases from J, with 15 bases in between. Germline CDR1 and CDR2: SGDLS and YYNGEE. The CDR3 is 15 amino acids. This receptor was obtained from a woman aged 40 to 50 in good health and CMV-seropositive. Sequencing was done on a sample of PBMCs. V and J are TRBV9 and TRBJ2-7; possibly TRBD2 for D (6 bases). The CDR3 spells CASSGGRPDAYEQYF. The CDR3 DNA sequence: TGTGCCAGCAGCGGAGGGAGGCCGGACGCCTACGAGCAGTACTTC.